The 9 T cell receptor beta chains given below trace back to one sample, sequenced in a study of identical twins. MiXCR was run by TCRdb on the 5' RACE reads, yielding one entry per CDR3 protein. The repertoire holds about 490,000 distinct CDR3 sequences, with about 15% as singletons. The data also belong to a second study, concerning yellow fever vaccine responses in identical twins.

Source material: CD4+ T cells sorted from blood. The source is a woman aged 18 to 35 in good health.

This clonotype was counted only a few times. The chain has TRBV12-3 or TRBV12-4 and TRBJ2-1; TRBD2 is a possible D gene (5 bases). This CDR3 has 15 amino acids. V lost 8 bases and J lost 4, with 18 bases in between. CDR3 sequence reads: CASQKNSGTYNEQFF. CDR3 coding DNA: TGTGCCAGCCAGAAAAACAGCGGAACGTACAATGAGCAGTTCTTC.

The chain employs TRBV20-1 and TRBJ2-2; 8 bases agree with TRBD1. The CDR3 is 16 residues long. Germline V lookup: CDR1 DFQATT, CDR2 SNEGSKA (reference sequence). With V trimmed by 2 bases and J by 1 base, 6 bases remained unmatched. The CDR3: CSARSSGGLNTGELFF. The CDR3 DNA reads as TGCAGTGCTAGATCATCAGGGGGCTTGAACACCGGGGAGCTGTTTTTT.

The table lists this clonotype with a few counts. This rearrangement joins TRBV3-1 to TRBJ1-5; TRBD1 is a possible D gene (6 bases). Between the trimmed V and J ends, which lost 4 bases and 6 bases, there was a span of 16 bases. The CDR3 has 15 amino acids. Per the germline V gene, CDR1 is LGHDT and CDR2 is YNNKEL (reference sequence). CDR3 nucleotide sequence: TGTGCCAGCAGCCCCCAACAGGGTAAAGGTCAGCCCCAGCATTTT. Translated: CASSPQQGKGQPQHF.

The V and J genes are TRBV28 and TRBJ2-7; a weak D match, TRBD1 (6 bases). Trimming pared 7 bases from V and 4 bases from J, leaving 11 bases between. Germline values: CDR1 MDHEN, CDR2 SYDVKM. The CDR3 spans 12 residues. CDR3 nucleotides: TGTGCCAGCACCACTAGGGGGTACGAGCAGTACTTC. As protein: CASTTRGYEQYF.

This chain uses TRBV6-6 with TRBJ1-5; D gene uncertain. The germline V gene has CDR1 MNHNY and CDR2 SVGAGI (reference sequence). The ends were cut back, 5 bases at V and 6 bases at J, with 8 bases in the middle. The CDR3 sequence is 12 residues long. The CDR3 DNA is TGTGCCAGCAGTAAAGGGAGTCAGCCCCAGCATTTT. Translation gives CASSKGSQPQHF.

The chain carries TRBV29-1 and TRBJ2-7; D gene unclear. V lost 5 bases to trimming and J lost 10 bases, with 18 bases between them. CDR3 size: 12 residues. The germline gives CDR1 SQVTM, CDR2 ANQGSEA. This chain's CDR3 is CSVHDPQRDQYF. CDR3 sequence (DNA): TGCAGCGTTCATGACCCCCAGCGCGACCAGTACTTC.

V and J are TRBV12-3 or TRBV12-4 and TRBJ2-3; 7 nucleotides match TRBD2. CDR3 length equals 13 residues. J gave up 8 bases and V 7 bases, and 9 bases lay outside the gene matches. In nucleotides, the CDR3 is TGTGCCAGCACCCCCCAGGAGCGGGGTACGCAGTATTTT. Its translation: CASTPQERGTQYF.

The V and J genes are TRBV7-2 and TRBJ2-1, with 10 positions matching TRBD1. The CDR3 spans 17 residues. CDR1 is SGHTA, CDR2 FQGNSA, per germline. The J segment lost 3 bases and the V segment lost 5 bases, leaving 10 bases of the junction unmatched. The CDR3 spells CASSRSTGTGVYNEQFF. The CDR3 DNA reads as TGTGCCAGCAGCAGAAGTACCGGGACAGGGGTCTACAATGAGCAGTTCTTC.

The genes are TRBV6-1 and TRBJ1-1; a possible D gene is TRBD1 (5 bases). V lost 6 bases to trimming and J lost 0 bases, with 8 bases between them. Looked up from germline, CDR1 is MNHNS and CDR2 is SASEGT. The CDR3 runs to 13 residues. CDR3 region: CASSRRVNTEAFF. Here the CDR3 DNA reads TGTGCCAGCAGCCGCAGGGTGAACACTGAAGCTTTCTTT.